The 9 T cell receptor beta chains below all came from one sample that was sequenced in a study of T cell repertoires in cytomegalovirus infection. MiXCR, run by TCRdb on the reads, gives a single entry per CDR3 protein. Here the sample spans over 150,000 distinct CDR3 sequences, 13% to 15% being singletons. The sequencing sample was made of PBMCs. Receptors originate from a human donor in good health (CMV status not recorded). Some clones in this sample may be carry-over from other donors' samples.

The J gene is TRBJ2-7, the V gene TRBV28, with a weak D call TRBD1 (6 bases). The germline gives CDR1 MDHEN, CDR2 SYDVKM. The length of the CDR3 is 15 residues. Trimming left V 6 bases short and J 3 bases short, with 18 bases between. Written as DNA, the CDR3 is TGTGCCAGCAGCTCCACAGGGAGAGTAGTCTACGAGCAGTACTTC. This codes for CASSSTGRVVYEQYF.

The rearrangement joins TRBV3-1 to TRBJ2-1; 10 bases line up with TRBD2. V trimming: 1 base; J trimming: 7 bases; junction bases outside the gene matches: 4. There are 15 residues in the CDR3. Germline V gene lookup returns CDR1 LGHDT and CDR2 YNNKEL (reference sequence). Here the CDR3 reads CASSQGSGGANEQFF. The CDR3, as DNA: TGTGCCAGCAGCCAAGGAAGCGGGGGGGCTAATGAGCAGTTCTTC.

This clonotype was seen a few times. The rearrangement uses TRBV7-3 and TRBJ2-7; a weak D match, TRBD1 (5 bases). Germline CDR1 reads SGHTA; CDR2 reads FQGTGA. CDR3 length: 13 amino acids. The V end was cut by 1 base, the J end by 4 bases, with 8 bases between. This chain's CDR3 is CASSLKAGYEQYF. The CDR3 nucleotides read TGTGCCAGCAGCTTAAAGGCAGGGTACGAGCAGTACTTC.

This clonotype was seen only a few times. The chain joins TRBV19 to TRBJ1-2, with 8 bases matching TRBD1. V lost 6 bases, J lost 1 base, and 7 bases stayed unmatched. Germline values: CDR1 LNHDA, CDR2 SQIVND (reference sequence). CDR3 length equals 15 residues. The CDR3 is CASSRGQVNNYGYTF. CDR3 nucleotides: TGTGCCAGTAGCCGGGGACAGGTGAATAACTATGGCTACACCTTC.

To note about this clonotype: This may be a read error: a much more frequent sequence differs by one nucleotide. CDR3 sequence (DNA): TGTACCAGCAGTCCCCCAGGGTTGAGCAATCAGCCCCAGCATTTT. Protein: CTSSPPGLSNQPQHF. The chain uses TRBV28 and TRBJ1-5; tentatively, D is TRBD1 (5 bases). This CDR3 has 15 amino acids. Germline CDR1 and CDR2: MDHEN and SYDVKM.

This clonotype appeared a few times. The chain joins TRBV29-1 to TRBJ2-6; D is tentatively TRBD1 or TRBD2 (5 bases each). V was clipped by 4 bases and J by 2 bases, with 9 bases between them. The CDR3 totals 14 residues. Germline V gene sequence: CDR1 SQVTM, CDR2 ANQGSEA. The CDR3 spells CSVVVGAGANVLTF. The CDR3 DNA reads TGCAGCGTTGTCGTGGGGGCTGGGGCCAACGTCCTGACTTTC.

This clonotype was recorded many times. The gene calls are TRBV7-2 and TRBJ2-1, with TRBD2 matching 10 bases. The germline V gene encodes CDR1 SGHTA and CDR2 FQGNSA. V lost 5 bases, J lost 6 bases, and 7 bases stayed unmatched. The CDR3 is 15 amino acids. CDR3 region: CASSPTSGRVNEQFF. CDR3 DNA sequence: TGTGCCAGCAGCCCGACTAGCGGGCGGGTCAATGAGCAGTTCTTC.

The chain employs TRBV18 and TRBJ1-1, with D hard to call. CDR3 length equals 14 residues. V lost 1 base and J 1 base, leaving 7 bases between the germline ends. The germline CDR1 and CDR2 sequences are KGHSH and LQKENI. CDR3 DNA sequence: TGTGCCAGCTCACCACTTATACAGAACACTGAAGCTTTCTTT. Translated: CASSPLIQNTEAFF.

V and J are TRBV6-8 and TRBJ1-5, with TRBD1 identical over 8 bases. This CDR3 region has 14 residues. The germline V gene encodes CDR1 MNHGY and CDR2 SAAAGT. V trimming: 10 bases; J trimming: 1 base; junction bases outside the gene matches: 6. CDR3 amino acids: CATATGGSNQPQHF. CDR3 DNA: TGTGCCACCGCAACAGGGGGAAGCAATCAGCCCCAGCATTTT.